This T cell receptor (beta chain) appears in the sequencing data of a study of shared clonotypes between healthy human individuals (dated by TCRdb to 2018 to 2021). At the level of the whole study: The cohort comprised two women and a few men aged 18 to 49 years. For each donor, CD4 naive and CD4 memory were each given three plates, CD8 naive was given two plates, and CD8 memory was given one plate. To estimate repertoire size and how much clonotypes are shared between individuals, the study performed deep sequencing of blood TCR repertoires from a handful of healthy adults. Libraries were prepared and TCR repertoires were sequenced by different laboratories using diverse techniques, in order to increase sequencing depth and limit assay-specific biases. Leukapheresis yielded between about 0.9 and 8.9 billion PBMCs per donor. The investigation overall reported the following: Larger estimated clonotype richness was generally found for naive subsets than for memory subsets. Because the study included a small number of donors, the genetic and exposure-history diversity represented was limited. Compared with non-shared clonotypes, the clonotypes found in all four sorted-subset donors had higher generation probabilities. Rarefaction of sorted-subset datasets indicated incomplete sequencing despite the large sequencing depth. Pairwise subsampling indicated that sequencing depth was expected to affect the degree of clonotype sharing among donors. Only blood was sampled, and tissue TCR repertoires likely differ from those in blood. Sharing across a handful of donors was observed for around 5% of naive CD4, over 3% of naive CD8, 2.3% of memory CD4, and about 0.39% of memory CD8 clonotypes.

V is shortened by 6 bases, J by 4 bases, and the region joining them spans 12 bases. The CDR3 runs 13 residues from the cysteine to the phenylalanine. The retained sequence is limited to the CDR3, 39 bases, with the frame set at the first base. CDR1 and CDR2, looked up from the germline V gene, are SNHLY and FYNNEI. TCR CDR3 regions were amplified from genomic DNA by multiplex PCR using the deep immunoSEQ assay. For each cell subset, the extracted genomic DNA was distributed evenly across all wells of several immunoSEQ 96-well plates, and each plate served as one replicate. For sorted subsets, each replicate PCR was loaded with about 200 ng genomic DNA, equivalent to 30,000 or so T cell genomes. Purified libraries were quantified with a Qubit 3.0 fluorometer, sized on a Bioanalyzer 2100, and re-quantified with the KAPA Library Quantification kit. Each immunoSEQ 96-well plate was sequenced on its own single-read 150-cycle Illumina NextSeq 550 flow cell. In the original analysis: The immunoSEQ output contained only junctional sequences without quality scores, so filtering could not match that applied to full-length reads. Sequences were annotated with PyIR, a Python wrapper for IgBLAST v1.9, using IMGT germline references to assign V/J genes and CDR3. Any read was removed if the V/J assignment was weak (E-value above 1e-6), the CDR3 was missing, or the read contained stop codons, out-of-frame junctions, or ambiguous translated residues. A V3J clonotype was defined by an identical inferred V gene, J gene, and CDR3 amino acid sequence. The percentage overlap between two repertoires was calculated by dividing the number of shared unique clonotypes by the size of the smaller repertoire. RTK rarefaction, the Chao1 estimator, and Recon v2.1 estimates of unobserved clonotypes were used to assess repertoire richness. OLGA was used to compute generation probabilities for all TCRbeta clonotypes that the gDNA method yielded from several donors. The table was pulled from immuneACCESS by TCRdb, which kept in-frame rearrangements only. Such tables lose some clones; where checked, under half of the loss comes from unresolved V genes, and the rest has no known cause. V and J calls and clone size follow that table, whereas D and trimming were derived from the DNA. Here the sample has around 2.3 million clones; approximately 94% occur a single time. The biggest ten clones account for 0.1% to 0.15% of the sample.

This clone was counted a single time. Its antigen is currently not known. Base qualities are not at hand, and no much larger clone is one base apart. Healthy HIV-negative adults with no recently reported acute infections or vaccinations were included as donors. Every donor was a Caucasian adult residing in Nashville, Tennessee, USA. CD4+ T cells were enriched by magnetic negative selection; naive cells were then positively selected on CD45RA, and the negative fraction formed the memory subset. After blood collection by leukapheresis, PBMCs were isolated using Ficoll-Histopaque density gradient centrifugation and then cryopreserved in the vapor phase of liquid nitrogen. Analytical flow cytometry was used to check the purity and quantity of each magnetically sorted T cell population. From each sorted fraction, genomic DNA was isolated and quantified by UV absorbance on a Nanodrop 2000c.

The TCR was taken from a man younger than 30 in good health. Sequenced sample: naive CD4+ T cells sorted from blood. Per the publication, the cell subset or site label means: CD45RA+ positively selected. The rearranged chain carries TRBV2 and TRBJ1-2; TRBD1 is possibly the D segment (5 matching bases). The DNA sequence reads TGTGCCAGCAGCCTGGGACGTCCCTATGGCTACACCTTC. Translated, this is CASSLGRPYGYTF.